These 27 T cell receptor beta chains share one sample of origin, sequenced in a study of blood T cells in healthy people across ages. For the second PCR, which ran for roughly 7 to 11 cycles, a sample-barcoded 5' primer and a J-beta primer mix were used. TCRdb fed the 5' RACE reads into MiXCR, producing one record per CDR3 protein. The sample lists some 1.6 million distinct CDR3 sequences; about 31% were seen once. The sequenced sample was blood. Receptor source: a woman aged 25 to 39 in good health.

This clonotype has a handful of counts. This rearrangement joins TRBV27 to TRBJ2-7, with D unresolved. The CDR3 loop spans 17 amino acids. CDR1 is MNHEY and CDR2 is SMNVEV in the germline V gene (reference sequence). V lost 3 bases, J lost 3 bases, and 21 bases lay in between. Written as DNA, the CDR3 is TGTGCCAGCAGTTTCCAAGGATCCGACGGCCAATTCTACGAGCAGTACTTC. It is translated as CASSFQGSDGQFYEQYF.

The chain combines TRBV5-6 with TRBJ2-7; 10 bases fit TRBD2. The germline CDR1 and CDR2 sequences are SGHDT and YYEEEE. This CDR3 contains 16 residues. J was trimmed by 0 bases and V by 4 bases; bases with no gene match: 7. The chain's CDR3 is CASSRRTSGSSYEQYF. The CDR3 DNA sequence: TGTGCCAGCAGCCGCCGGACTAGCGGAAGCTCCTACGAGCAGTACTTC.

The V call is TRBV6-1, the J call TRBJ2-1; D may be TRBD2 (5 bases). This CDR3 contains 12 residues. Germline CDR1 and CDR2: MNHNS and SASEGT. V dropped 7 bases and J dropped 5 bases, with 9 bases sitting between them. CDR3: CASTSGNNEQFF. The CDR3, as DNA: TGTGCCAGCACATCCGGGAACAATGAGCAGTTCTTC.

Only a few counts were recorded for this clonotype. This sequence joins TRBV12-1 and TRBJ2-7. TRBV12-1 counts as a pseudogene. The CDR3 extends over 17 amino acids. CDR3 in amino acids: CASSPQGWQVETYEQYF. CDR3 in DNA: TGTGCCAGCAGCCCCCAAGGTTGGCAAGTCGAAACCTACGAGCAGTACTTC.

At least ten counts were recorded for this clonotype. This chain links TRBV29-1 with TRBJ2-3, with D possibly matching TRBD2 (5 bases). The CDR3 sequence is 11 residues long. Trimming took 6 bases from V and 5 from J, leaving 9 bases between them. Germline V gene lookup returns CDR1 SQVTM and CDR2 ANQGSEA. CDR3 bases: TGCAGCGTCGGCCGGGGAGATACGCAGTATTTT. This codes for CSVGRGDTQYF.

CDR3 nucleotides: TGTGCCAGCAGTTTTGGGGCGGGTAGGAATGAGCAGTTCTTC. Its translation is CASSFGAGRNEQFF. The rearrangement links TRBV27 to TRBJ2-1; D possibly matches TRBD1 or TRBD2 (5 bases each). V gave up 3 bases and J gave up 7 bases, with 13 bases separating them. Per germline, CDR1 MNHEY and CDR2 SMNVEV (reference sequence). This CDR3 region has 14 residues.

This clonotype has at least ten counts. This chain uses TRBV20-1 with TRBJ1-2, with 9 bases identical to TRBD1. There are 12 residues in the CDR3. V lost 5 bases, J lost 4 bases, and 2 bases stayed unmatched. Germline V gives CDR1 DFQATT, CDR2 SNEGSKA (reference sequence). For the CDR3, the DNA is TGCAGTGCTGGGACAGGGCTCTATGGCTACACCTTC. Translation: CSAGTGLYGYTF.

With respect to this clonotype: Given a much more abundant clone one base away, this may be a read error. This chain uses TRBV6-6 with TRBJ2-5; 8 positions match TRBD2. The germline V gene has CDR1 MNHNY and CDR2 SVGAGI (reference sequence). This CDR3 comprises 14 residues. Here the CDR3 DNA reads TGTGTCAGCAGTTACGGACTAGCTCAAGAGACCCAGTACTTC. The encoded protein is CVSSYGLAQETQYF.

This chain uses TRBV27 with TRBJ2-1; 9 bases agree with TRBD1. The end of the DNA is better explained by TRBJ2-7, so the J call may be wrong. Germline-derived CDR1 and CDR2 are MNHEY and SMNVEV (reference sequence). This CDR3 spans 14 amino acids. The CDR3, as DNA: TGTGCCAGCAGTTCACAGGGGGCGCTCCACGAGCAGTACTTC. It encodes CASSSQGALHEQYF.

J is TRBJ2-1 and V is TRBV10-3; TRBD2 agrees at 11 bases. The CDR3 sequence is 16 residues long. CDR1 ENHRY and CDR2 SYGVKD come from the germline V gene. Germline trimming cut 2 bases from V and 5 bases from J; bases unmatched to any gene: 5. CDR3 loop: CAISERGLAADNEQFF. The DNA for the CDR3 is TGTGCCATCAGTGAGCGGGGACTAGCGGCGGACAATGAGCAGTTCTTC.

The V call is TRBV27, the J call TRBJ1-2; 8 nucleotides line up with TRBD1. Per the germline V gene, CDR1 is MNHEY and CDR2 is SMNVEV (reference sequence). The CDR3 is 14 residues long. J lost 4 bases, V lost 5 bases, and 6 bases had no gene match. Here the CDR3 DNA reads TGTGCCAGCAGTGCCCGACAGGGGTTCTATGGCTACACCTTC. This codes for CASSARQGFYGYTF.

V is TRBV21-1 and J is TRBJ2-3; TRBD1, as called in the table, went unchecked against the DNA. TRBV21-1 represents a pseudogene. The CDR3 sequence is 15 residues long. For the CDR3, the DNA is TGTGCCAGCAGCACCGAACAGGGAAACACAGATACGCGGTATTTT. Its protein product is CASSTEQGNTDTRYF.

This chain uses TRBV27 with TRBJ1-1; 7 bases fit TRBD1. With V trimmed by 5 bases and J by 0 bases, 9 bases remained unmatched. CDR1 and CDR2 from the germline V gene are MNHEY and SMNVEV (reference sequence). CDR3 length: 16 amino acids. CDR3 nucleotide sequence: TGTGCCAGCAGTCCGCTGCCAGGGGGGATGAACACTGAAGCTTTCTTT. It is translated as CASSPLPGGMNTEAFF.

V is TRBV20-1 and J is TRBJ2-7, with 10 bases fitting TRBD1. CDR1 is DFQATT and CDR2 is SNEGSKA in the germline V gene (reference sequence). J gave up 2 bases and V 2 bases, and 12 bases lay outside the gene matches. The CDR3 is made up of 17 amino acids. CDR3 DNA sequence: TGCAGTGCTAGACCCAACTTAAGGGGACAGGGGACCTACGAGCAGTACTTC. Amino acid sequence: CSARPNLRGQGTYEQYF.

The gene calls are TRBV27 and TRBJ2-4; 9 positions match TRBD1. The J call may be in error: the DNA end matches TRBJ2-7 better. Germline V gene data show CDR1 as MNHEY and CDR2 as SMNVEV (reference sequence). The CDR3 consists of 16 residues. CDR3 amino acids: CASSFDSMDRGYEQYF. The CDR3 DNA is TGTGCCAGCAGTTTCGACTCGATGGACAGGGGCTACGAGCAGTACTTC.

The rearrangement uses TRBV9 and TRBJ2-3, with TRBD2 identical over 7 bases. CDR3 size: 16 residues. CDR1 and CDR2 from the germline V gene are SGDLS and YYNGEE. The J segment lost 1 base and the V segment lost 2 bases, leaving 7 bases of the junction unmatched. Written as DNA, the CDR3 is TGTGCCAGCAGCGTGGAAGGGAGGGCCGGCACAGATACGCAGTATTTT. Translating it yields CASSVEGRAGTDTQYF.

The chain carries TRBV5-1 and TRBJ2-7; D remains unclear. The germline V and J ends were trimmed by 5 bases and 5 bases, with 11 bases remaining between them. Germline values: CDR1 SGHRS, CDR2 YFSETQ. The CDR3 length is 12 residues. The CDR3 reads CASRSQWDEQYF. The CDR3 coding sequence is TGCGCCAGCAGATCACAGTGGGACGAGCAGTACTTC.

This rearrangement joins TRBV6-1 to TRBJ1-1, with no clear D. Germline CDR1 reads MNHNS; CDR2 reads SASEGT. CDR3 length: 12 amino acids. Trimming took off 7 bases at V and 5 bases at J, with 11 bases between the two ends. The CDR3 protein is CASNEGETEAFF. The CDR3 nucleotides read TGTGCCAGCAATGAGGGTGAAACTGAAGCTTTCTTT.

A few counts support this clonotype. V usage is TRBV6-1 and J usage is TRBJ1-2; D uncertain. The CDR3 is made up of 11 amino acids. Germline V gives CDR1 MNHNS, CDR2 SASEGT. CDR3 loop: CGVRTAYGYTF. Here the CDR3 DNA reads TGTGGGGTGAGGACCGCCTATGGCTACACCTTC.

V and J are TRBV29-1 and TRBJ1-1; unclear D gene. The germline V and J ends were trimmed by 3 bases and 6 bases, with 11 bases remaining between them. The CDR3 extends over 12 amino acids. Germline lookup yields CDR1 SQVTM and CDR2 ANQGSEA. The CDR3, as DNA: TGCAGCGTTGAGCTGCAAGACCCTGAAGCTTTCTTT. As protein: CSVELQDPEAFF.

The CDR3 DNA sequence: TGTGCCAGCAGCTTAGCCTACAGGGCCCCGAGCTCCTACAATGAGCAGTTCTTC. Amino acids: CASSLAYRAPSSYNEQFF. This chain joins TRBV7-8 and TRBJ2-1, with a tentative D call TRBD1 (6 bases). This CDR3 is built from 18 residues. Germline V CDR1 and CDR2: SGHVS, FQNEAQ. Trimming removed 0 bases from V and 0 bases from J, with 15 bases in between.

The table lists this clonotype with a few counts. The J gene is TRBJ2-7, the V gene TRBV7-3; TRBD1 or TRBD2 may be the D gene (6 bases each). V was trimmed by 5 bases and J by 4 bases, leaving 15 bases between them. Germline CDR1 SGHTA, CDR2 FQGTGA. The CDR3 has 14 amino acids. The CDR3 DNA reads as TGTGCCAGCAGCGAGGGGCTAGGGGGGTACGAGCAGTACTTC. It encodes CASSEGLGGYEQYF.

The chain carries TRBV4-2 and TRBJ1-4; the D is unclear. The V gene lost 0 bases and the J gene lost 0 bases, with 8 bases spanning the gap. Per the germline V gene, CDR1 is LGHNA and CDR2 is YNFKEQ. CDR3 length: 16 residues. The CDR3 DNA reads TGTGCCAGCAGCCAAGATAGAGTTGCAACTAATGAAAAACTGTTTTTT. This gives the protein CASSQDRVATNEKLFF.

This clonotype was counted a few times. The genes are TRBV6-1 and TRBJ1-2, with a possible D match to TRBD1 (5 bases). The CDR3 sequence is 14 residues long. Germline assignment: CDR1 MNHNS and CDR2 SASEGT. For the CDR3, the DNA is TGTGCGGCATCACAGGAAGAGGTAGACTATGGCTACACCTTC. Amino acid sequence: CAASQEEVDYGYTF.

The chain combines TRBV4-1 with TRBJ1-2; TRBD1 aligns across 12 bases. The CDR3 has 20 residues. After removal of 0 bases from V and 3 bases from J, the junction contained 14 bases not matched to a gene. Per germline, CDR1 MGHRA and CDR2 YSYEKL. The CDR3 DNA reads as TGCGCCAGCAGCCAAGATTTGTCGGGAAGGGGACAGGGGGCGGACTATGGCTACACCTTC. Translated, it gives CASSQDLSGRGQGADYGYTF.

The chain carries TRBV27 and TRBJ2-5, with 8 bases lining up with TRBD2. The CDR3 is made up of 12 amino acids. J gave up 13 bases and V 6 bases, and 10 bases lay outside the gene matches. The germline V gene has CDR1 MNHEY and CDR2 SMNVEV (reference sequence). This CDR3 is CASSQGGGLTYF. In nucleotides, the CDR3 is TGTGCCAGCAGCCAGGGCGGGGGGTTGACGTACTTC.

This chain links TRBV7-3 with TRBJ2-2; TRBD2 aligns across 16 bases. Unmatched junction bases numbered 12, after V lost 2 bases and J lost 6 bases. The germline V gene encodes CDR1 SGHTA and CDR2 FQGTGA. The CDR3 length is 20 residues. CDR3 sequence reads: CASSLYPGLAGGPSAGELFF. CDR3 nucleotide sequence: TGTGCCAGCAGCTTATACCCGGGACTAGCGGGAGGGCCTAGTGCCGGGGAGCTGTTTTTT.